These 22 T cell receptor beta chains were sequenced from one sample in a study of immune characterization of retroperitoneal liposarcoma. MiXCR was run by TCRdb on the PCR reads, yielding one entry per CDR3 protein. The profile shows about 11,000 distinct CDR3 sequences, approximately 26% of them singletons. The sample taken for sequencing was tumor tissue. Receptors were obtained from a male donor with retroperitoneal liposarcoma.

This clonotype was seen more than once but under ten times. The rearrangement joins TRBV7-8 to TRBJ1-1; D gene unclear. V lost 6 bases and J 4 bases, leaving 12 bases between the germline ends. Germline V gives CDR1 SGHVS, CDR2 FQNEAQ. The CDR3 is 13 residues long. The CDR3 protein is CASSKVFGTEAFF. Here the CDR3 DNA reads TGTGCCAGCAGTAAAGTGTTTGGCACTGAAGCTTTCTTT.

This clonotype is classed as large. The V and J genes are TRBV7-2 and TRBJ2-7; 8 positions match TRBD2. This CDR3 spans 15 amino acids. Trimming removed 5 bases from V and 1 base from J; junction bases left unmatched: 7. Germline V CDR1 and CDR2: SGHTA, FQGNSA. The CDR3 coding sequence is TGTGCCAGCAGCCCCCTACGGGGGGGATCCTACGAGCAGTACTTC. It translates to CASSPLRGGSYEQYF.

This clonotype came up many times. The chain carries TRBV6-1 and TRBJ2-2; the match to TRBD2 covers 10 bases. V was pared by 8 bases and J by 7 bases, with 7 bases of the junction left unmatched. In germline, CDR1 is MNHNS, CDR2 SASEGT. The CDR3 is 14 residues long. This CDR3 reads CASALAGGGGELFF. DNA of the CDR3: TGTGCCAGCGCATTAGCGGGAGGCGGCGGGGAGCTGTTTTTT.

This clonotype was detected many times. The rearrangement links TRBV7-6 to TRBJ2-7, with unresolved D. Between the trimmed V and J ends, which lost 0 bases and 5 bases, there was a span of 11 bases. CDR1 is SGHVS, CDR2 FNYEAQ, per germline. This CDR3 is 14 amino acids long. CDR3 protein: CASSLASGLDEQYF. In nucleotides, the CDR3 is TGTGCCAGCAGCTTAGCGTCCGGGTTGGACGAGCAGTACTTC.

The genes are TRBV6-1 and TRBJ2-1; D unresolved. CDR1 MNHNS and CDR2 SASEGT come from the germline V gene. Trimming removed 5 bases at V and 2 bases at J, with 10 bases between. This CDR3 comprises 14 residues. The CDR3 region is CASSPPLPYNEQFF. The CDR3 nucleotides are TGTGCCAGCAGTCCCCCGTTGCCCTACAATGAGCAGTTCTTC.

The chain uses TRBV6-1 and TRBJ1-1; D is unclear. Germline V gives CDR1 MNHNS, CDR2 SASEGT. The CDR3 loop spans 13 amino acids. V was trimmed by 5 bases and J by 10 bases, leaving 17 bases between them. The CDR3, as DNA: TGTGCCAGCAGTTATGACGGGGTTTCGCGAGCTTTCTTT. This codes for CASSYDGVSRAFF.

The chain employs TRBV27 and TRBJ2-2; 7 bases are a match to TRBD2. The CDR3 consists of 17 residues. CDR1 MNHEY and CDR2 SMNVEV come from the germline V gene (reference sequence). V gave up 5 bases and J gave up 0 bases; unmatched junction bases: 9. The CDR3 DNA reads TGTGCCAGCAGTCTGACGACTAGCAGAGCGAACACCGGGGAGCTGTTTTTT. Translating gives CASSLTTSRANTGELFF.

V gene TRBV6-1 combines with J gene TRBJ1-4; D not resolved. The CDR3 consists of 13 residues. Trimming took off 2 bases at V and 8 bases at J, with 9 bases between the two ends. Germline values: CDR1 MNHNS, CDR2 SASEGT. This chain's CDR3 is CASSERVREKLFF. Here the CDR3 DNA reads TGTGCCAGCAGTGAACGGGTCCGGGAAAAACTGTTTTTT.

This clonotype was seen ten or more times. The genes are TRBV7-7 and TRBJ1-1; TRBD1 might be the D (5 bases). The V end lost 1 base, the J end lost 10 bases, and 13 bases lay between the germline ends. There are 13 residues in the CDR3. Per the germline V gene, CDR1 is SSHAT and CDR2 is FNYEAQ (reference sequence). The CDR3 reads CASSLVRAGLAFF. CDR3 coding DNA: TGTGCCAGCAGCTTAGTTCGAGCAGGGCTAGCTTTCTTT. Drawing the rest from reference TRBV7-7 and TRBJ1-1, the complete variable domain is GAGVSQSPRYKVTKRGQDVTLRCDPISSHATLYWYQQALGQGPEFLTYFNYEAQPDKSGLPSDRFSAERPEGSISTLTIQRTEQRDSAMYRCASSLVRAGLAFFGQGTRLTVV.

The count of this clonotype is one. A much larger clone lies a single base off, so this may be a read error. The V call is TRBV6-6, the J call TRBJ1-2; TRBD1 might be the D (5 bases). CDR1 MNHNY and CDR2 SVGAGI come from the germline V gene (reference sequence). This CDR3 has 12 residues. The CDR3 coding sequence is TGTGCCAGCGGTTACTCGGGGGTTGGCTACACCTTC. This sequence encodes CASGYSGVGYTF.

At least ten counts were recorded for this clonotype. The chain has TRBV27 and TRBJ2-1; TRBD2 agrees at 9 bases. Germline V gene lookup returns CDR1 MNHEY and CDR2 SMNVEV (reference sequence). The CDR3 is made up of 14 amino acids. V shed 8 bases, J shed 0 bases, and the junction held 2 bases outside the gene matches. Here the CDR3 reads CASRSGSSYNEQFF. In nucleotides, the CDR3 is TGTGCCAGCCGTAGCGGGAGCTCCTACAATGAGCAGTTCTTC.

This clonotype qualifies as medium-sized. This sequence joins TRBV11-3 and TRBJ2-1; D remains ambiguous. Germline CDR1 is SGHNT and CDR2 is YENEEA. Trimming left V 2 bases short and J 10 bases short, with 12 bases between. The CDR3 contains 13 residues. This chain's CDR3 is CASSLTVAYEQFF. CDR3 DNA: TGTGCCAGCAGCTTAACAGTGGCCTACGAGCAGTTCTTC.

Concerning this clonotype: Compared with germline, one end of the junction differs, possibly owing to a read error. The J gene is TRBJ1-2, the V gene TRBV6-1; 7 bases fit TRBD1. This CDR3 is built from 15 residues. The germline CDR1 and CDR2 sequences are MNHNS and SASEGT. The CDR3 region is CASRGGDSWSYGYIF. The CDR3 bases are TGTGCCAGCAGGGGTGGGGACAGTTGGAGCTATGGCTACATCTTC.

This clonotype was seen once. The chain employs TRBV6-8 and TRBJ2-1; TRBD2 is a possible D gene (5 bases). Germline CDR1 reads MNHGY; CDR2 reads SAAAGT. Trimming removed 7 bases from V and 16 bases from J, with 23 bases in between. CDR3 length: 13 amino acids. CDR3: CASTLNGVAARFF. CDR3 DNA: TGTGCCAGCACTCTGAACGGGGTGGCAGCGCGATTCTTC.

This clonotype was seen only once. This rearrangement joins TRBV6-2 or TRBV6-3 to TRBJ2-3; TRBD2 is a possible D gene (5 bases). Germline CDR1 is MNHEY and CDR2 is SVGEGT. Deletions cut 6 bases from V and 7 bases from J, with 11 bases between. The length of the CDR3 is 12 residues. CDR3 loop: CASSPDFHTQYF. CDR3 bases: TGTGCCAGCAGCCCGGACTTTCATACGCAGTATTTT.

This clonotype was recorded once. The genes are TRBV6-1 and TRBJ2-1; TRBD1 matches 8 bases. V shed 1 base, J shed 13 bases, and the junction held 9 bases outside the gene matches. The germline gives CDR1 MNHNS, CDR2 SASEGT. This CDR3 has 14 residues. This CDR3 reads CASSEDDRGNIQFF. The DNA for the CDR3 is TGTGCCAGCAGTGAAGACGACAGGGGAAACATTCAGTTCTTC.

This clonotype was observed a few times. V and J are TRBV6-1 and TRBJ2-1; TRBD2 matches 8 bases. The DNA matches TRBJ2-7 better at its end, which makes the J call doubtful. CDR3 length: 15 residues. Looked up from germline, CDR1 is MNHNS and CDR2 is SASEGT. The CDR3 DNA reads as TGTGCCAGCAGTGAATTTGTCGGGAGGGGAAATGAGCAGTACTTC. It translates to CASSEFVGRGNEQYF.

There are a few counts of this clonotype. The CDR3 region is CASSQMGSGQETQFF. The CDR3 nucleotides are TGTGCCAGCAGCCAGATGGGGAGCGGGCAAGAGACCCAGTTCTTC. This chain uses TRBV7-9 with TRBJ2-7; possibly TRBD2 for D (6 bases). The J call may be mistaken, given a closer DNA end match to TRBJ2-1. The CDR3 totals 15 residues. Germline lookup yields CDR1 SEHNR and CDR2 FQNEAQ (reference sequence).

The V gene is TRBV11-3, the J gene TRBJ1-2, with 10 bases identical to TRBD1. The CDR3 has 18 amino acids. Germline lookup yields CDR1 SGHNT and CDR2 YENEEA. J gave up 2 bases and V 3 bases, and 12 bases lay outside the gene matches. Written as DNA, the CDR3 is TGTGCCAGCAGCTTGGGGGGGAGACAGGGGGCTCGGAACTATGGCTACACCTTC. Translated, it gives CASSLGGRQGARNYGYTF.

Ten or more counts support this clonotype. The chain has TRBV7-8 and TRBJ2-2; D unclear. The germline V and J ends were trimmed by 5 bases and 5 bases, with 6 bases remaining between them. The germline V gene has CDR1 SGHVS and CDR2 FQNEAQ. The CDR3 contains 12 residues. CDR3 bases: TGTGCCAGCAGCCCTCTTACCGGGGAGCTGTTTTTT. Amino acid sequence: CASSPLTGELFF.

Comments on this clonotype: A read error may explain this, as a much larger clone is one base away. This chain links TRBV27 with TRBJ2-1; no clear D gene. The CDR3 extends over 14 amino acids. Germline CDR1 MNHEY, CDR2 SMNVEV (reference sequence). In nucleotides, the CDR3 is TGTGCCAGCAGTTTCGAGAGCTCCTACAATGAGCCGTTCTTC. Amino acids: CASSFESSYNEPFF.

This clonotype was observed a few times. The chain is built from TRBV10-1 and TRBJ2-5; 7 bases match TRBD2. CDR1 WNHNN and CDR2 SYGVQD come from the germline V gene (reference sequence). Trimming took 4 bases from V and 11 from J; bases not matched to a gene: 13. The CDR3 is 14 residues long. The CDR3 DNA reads TGCGCCAGCAGTGGCGGGGGTTCCTACAATGAGCAGTACTTC. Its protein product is CASSGGGSYNEQYF.